This TCR beta chain was recovered during a study of CD8 T cells in Susac syndrome. Study summary: Blood was drawn from patients with Susac syndrome. At that point, they were therapy-naive, on corticosteroids, or on intravenous immunoglobulin alone.

V lost 4 bases and J lost 5; bases outside the gene matches: 1. Germline V gene data show CDR1 as MNHEY and CDR2 as SMNVEV (reference sequence). The CDR3 has 13 residues. RNA totalling roughly 0.45 to 1 ug underwent reverse transcription with random hexamers. TCRdb reprocessed the immunoSEQ multiplex PCR reads with MiXCR, giving one entry per CDR3 protein. The repertoire includes about 190,000 distinct CDR3 sequences, 91% of them detected once, and 0.085% to 0.1% sits in the top ten. Study-level results: Within Susac syndrome CD4+ T cell repertoires, clonal expansion was not evident.

In the case of this clonotype: Antigen: not known.

While CD8+ and CD4+ T cells were isolated negatively, TEMRA cells were enriched by FACS. The source material was CD4+ T cells from PBMCs. The chain recombines TRBV27 with TRBJ1-1, with 10 bases identical to TRBD1. The receptor was derived from a human donor with Susac syndrome. CDR3 nucleotides: TGTGCCAGCAGTTGGACAGGGGGGACTGAAGCTTTCTTT. Translated, it gives CASSWTGGTEAFF.